This T cell receptor beta chain derives from a study of T cells in Graves' hyperthyroidism and ophthalmopathy. The germline CDR1 and CDR2 sequences are SGHRS and YFSETQ. This CDR3 has 16 amino acids. Trimming at V came to 1 base and at J to 5 bases, leaving 8 bases not matched to a gene. The source material, RNA transcripts, was used to amplify TCR beta CDR3 regions. Primed by the HTBI set, a first-round RT-PCR was run on the TCR CDR3. Each CDR3 protein gets one entry after TCRdb re-called the multiplex PCR reads with MiXCR. The table records 300,000 to 450,000 distinct CDR3 sequences, less than 15% of them present only once. This clonotype was observed many times.

The specimen sequenced was blood. The TCR originated in a man aged 25 to 45 with Graves' hyperthyroidism that later progressed to Graves' ophthalmopathy. The chain recombines TRBV5-1 with TRBJ2-3; 9 bases align to TRBD2. CDR3: CASSLRGGAEVDTQYF. The DNA of the CDR3 is TGCGCCAGCAGCTTGCGCGGGGGGGCCGAGGTAGATACGCAGTATTTT.